This T cell receptor (beta chain) was observed in a study of blood T cell repertoires in COVID-19. Study-level information: Donors in the United States, Italy and Spain gave samples during acute or convalescent COVID-19. In each case, the material was cDNA or gDNA derived from T cells, B-cell-depleted T cells, or PBMCs.

Study processing details: Estimates of nucleated cell counts were drawn from the amplification of reference gene primers. TCRdb keeps only in-frame clones here, not all; method: immunoSEQ multiplex PCR. V and J calls and clone size come straight from that table; D and trimming were deduced from the DNA. The sample lists more than 65,000 clones, approximately 78% occurring once. Germline loops: CDR1 KGHSH, CDR2 LQKENI. This CDR3 spans 16 amino acids. V was pared by 3 bases and J by 2 bases, with 6 bases of the junction left unmatched. The receptor was isolated from an elderly woman with acute or convalescent COVID-19. Sequenced input: peripheral blood. The chain recombines TRBV18 with TRBJ1-3, with 8 bases lining up with TRBD1. CDR3 residues: CASSPDRGFTGNTIYF. The CDR3 nucleotides read TGTGCCAGCTCACCCGACAGGGGTTTCACTGGAAACACCATATATTTT.